The TCR beta chain described here comes from a study of T cell clonotyping in hematopoietic cell transplantation. General observations from the study: After transplant, recipient diversity fell while pathologically expanded clonotypes grew through day 180. At the given depth, recipient repertoires were over 97% de novo clonotypes. Broader posttransplant TCR repertoire diversity was predicted by graft donor and pretransplant recipient Inverse Simpson Index values.

In the case of this clone: What it binds is unknown.

TCRdb keeps only in-frame clones here, not all; method: immunoSEQ multiplex PCR. The sample yields about 14,000 clones, 70% to 90% seen once. The CDR3 contains 18 residues. CDR1 is LGHNA and CDR2 is YSLEER in the germline V gene. V was shortened by 0 bases and J by 0 bases, with 17 bases between the two germline ends. Recipients were bled about 28 days pretransplant and at posttransplant days 30, 100, 180. This TCR derives from a male patient between 45 and 60 years old who had an allogeneic stem cell transplant from an unrelated donor, so T cells may come from the graft donor. Some clones in this sample may be carry-over from other donors' samples. The starting material was PBMCs, obtained 100 days after allogeneic stem cell transplant. The rearrangement uses TRBV4-3 and TRBJ1-1; possible D gene TRBD1, 6 bases. CDR3 residues: CASSQDFRSQGMNTEAFF. DNA for the CDR3: TGCGCCAGCAGCCAAGATTTCCGATCTCAGGGGATGAACACTGAAGCTTTCTTT.